This entry is about one T cell receptor beta chain. CDR1 and CDR2 from the germline V gene are LNHDA and SQIVND (reference sequence). The CDR3 is 15 residues long. Deletions cut 3 bases from V and 1 base from J, with 10 bases between. This entry belongs to a study of blood T cell repertoires in COVID-19. Using immunoSEQ multiplex PCR, the repertoire was profiled, and TCRdb retains in-frame clones only, with some absent. The sample includes fewer than 300,000 clones, roughly nine tenths of them seen just once. Sequenced input: peripheral blood. This clonotype was sampled from a woman between 25 and 40 years old with COVID-19, enrolled during active disease. This chain joins TRBV19 and TRBJ2-1, with D perhaps TRBD2 (6 bases). CDR3 bases: TGTGCCAGTAGTATTGATAGCGGTTCCTACAATGAGCAGTTCTTC. It translates to CASSIDSGSYNEQFF.